The 7 T cell receptor beta chains given below trace back to one sample, sequenced in a study of blood T cell repertoires in COVID-19. Data came from immunoSEQ multiplex PCR; TCRdb stores just in-frame clones and leaves some out. The sample contains about 71,000 clones, around 84% of which appear only once. The sequenced sample consisted of peripheral blood. All receptors derive from a man aged 45-65 years with active COVID-19.

V usage is TRBV4-1 and J usage is TRBJ2-5; D is uncertain. This CDR3 spans 16 amino acids. The germline V and J ends were trimmed by 0 bases and 1 base, with 12 bases remaining between them. CDR1 and CDR2 (germline): MGHRA, YSYEKL. The CDR3 spells CASSQDIGLLQETQYF. DNA of the CDR3: TGCGCCAGCAGCCAAGATATCGGTCTCCTCCAAGAGACCCAGTACTTC.

This chain connects TRBV28 to TRBJ2-7; no definite D call. V was cut by 4 bases and J by 5 bases, with 6 bases left in between. The CDR3 totals 11 residues. The V gene's germline CDR1 is MDHEN and CDR2 SYDVKM. The CDR3: CASSSLHEQYF. The CDR3 region has the DNA TGTGCCAGCAGTTCCCTACACGAGCAGTACTTC.

The CDR3 DNA reads TGTGCCAGCAGTTTACCGGGAAGCTCCTACAATGAGCAGTTCTTC. This translates into CASSLPGSSYNEQFF. This rearrangement joins TRBV27 to TRBJ2-1, with D tentatively TRBD2 (5 bases). V lost 2 bases, J lost 0 bases, and 8 bases lay in between. CDR1 and CDR2 from the germline V gene are MNHEY and SMNVEV (reference sequence). The CDR3 runs to 15 residues.

The DNA for the CDR3 is TGTGCCAGCAAGGACAGGGGGTCGGACGGCTACACCTTC. Its translation is CASKDRGSDGYTF. This chain links TRBV27 with TRBJ1-2, with 10 bases matching TRBD1. Germline lookup yields CDR1 MNHEY and CDR2 SMNVEV (reference sequence). The CDR3 has 13 amino acids. V lost 7 bases to trimming and J lost 8 bases; unmatched junction nucleotides: 7.

This clone was detected once. The V call is TRBV18, the J call TRBJ2-1, with D maybe TRBD2 (6 bases). Looked up from germline, CDR1 is KGHSH and CDR2 is LQKENI. The CDR3 consists of 16 residues. V was shortened by 4 bases and J by 0 bases, with 13 bases between the two germline ends. The DNA for the CDR3 is TGTGCCAGCTCACGGGCCCTGGAGGGCTCCTACAATGAGCAGTTCTTC. This codes for CASSRALEGSYNEQFF.

This clone was seen a handful of times. The chain uses TRBV5-4 and TRBJ1-2, with TRBD1 matching 8 bases. The CDR3 contains 13 residues. V was pared by 5 bases and J by 3 bases, with 3 bases of the junction left unmatched. Germline V lookup: CDR1 SGHNT, CDR2 YYREEE (reference sequence). CDR3 nucleotide sequence: TGTGCCAGCAGTCAGGGACAGGACTATGGCTACACCTTC. Its protein is CASSQGQDYGYTF.

This chain uses TRBV7-7 with TRBJ2-3, with 10 bases identical to TRBD2. The germline V gene encodes CDR1 SSHAT and CDR2 FNYEAQ (reference sequence). V dropped 4 bases and J dropped 0; count of bases not matched to a gene: 4. This CDR3 comprises 16 residues. Here the CDR3 DNA reads TGTGCCAGCAGCTCCCAAGCGGGGGGGAGCACAGATACGCAGTATTTT. This sequence encodes CASSSQAGGSTDTQYF.